Each of the 15 T cell receptor beta chains below was sequenced from the same sample in a study of graft-versus-host responses after intestinal transplantation. Which antigens these TCRs recognize remains unknown. Some clones are missing from TCRdb's copy, which holds only in-frame ones; the method was immunoSEQ multiplex PCR. The sample has 55,000 to 65,000 clones; 94% are singletons. The sequencing used unstimulated CD4+ T cells sorted from spleen or lymph node cells, collected before transplant. The source of these receptors is a human donor who was the organ donor for an intestinal transplant.

This rearrangement joins TRBV19 to TRBJ1-1; TRBD1 matches 9 bases. Germline trimming cut 3 bases from V and 2 bases from J; bases unmatched to any gene: 7. Germline values: CDR1 LNHDA, CDR2 SQIVND (reference sequence). CDR3 length equals 16 residues. CDR3 DNA sequence: TGTGCCAGTAGTATCCTAATGACAGGGGGTAACACTGAAGCTTTCTTT. It specifies CASSILMTGGNTEAFF. The full variable domain, rest sourced from reference TRBV19 and TRBJ1-1, is DGGITQSPKYLFRKEGQNVTLSCEQNLNHDAMYWYRQDPGQGLRLIYYSQIVNDFQKGDIAEGYSVSREKKESFPLTVTSAQKNPTAFYLCASSILMTGGNTEAFFGQGTRLTVV.

This clone was detected only once. The CDR3: CASSDRDYNEQFF. CDR3 nucleotide sequence: TGTGCCAGCAGTGACCGGGACTACAATGAGCAGTTCTTC. The V gene is TRBV6-4, the J gene TRBJ2-1, with TRBD2 as a possible D gene (5 bases). The germline V gene has CDR1 MRHNA and CDR2 SNTAGT. V lost 2 bases, J lost 3 bases, and 5 bases lay in between. The CDR3 loop spans 13 amino acids.

The rearrangement links TRBV5-1 to TRBJ2-7; D gene unclear. This CDR3 is 16 amino acids long. V dropped 5 bases and J dropped 0 bases, with 18 bases sitting between them. CDR1 is SGHRS, CDR2 YFSETQ, per germline. CDR3 in amino acids: CASRRLGGMSSYEQYF. CDR3 nucleotides: TGCGCCAGCAGGAGATTGGGCGGTATGAGCTCCTACGAGCAGTACTTC.

The chain joins TRBV6-1 to TRBJ1-1; maybe TRBD1 (5 bases). V gave up 3 bases and J gave up 8 bases, with 16 bases separating them. Germline CDR1 is MNHNS and CDR2 is SASEGT. The CDR3 spans 14 residues. The CDR3 protein is CASSEGREEKEAFF. The DNA for the CDR3 is TGTGCCAGCAGTGAGGGCAGGGAGGAGAAGGAAGCTTTCTTT.

The genes are TRBV4-1 and TRBJ1-6; no reliable D call. This CDR3 has 13 residues. The V and J ends lost 1 base and 11 bases respectively, with 9 bases between them. The germline gives CDR1 MGHRA, CDR2 YSYEKL. This chain's CDR3 is CASSQVSTAPLHF. The CDR3, as DNA: TGCGCCAGCAGCCAAGTCTCAACAGCACCCCTCCACTTT.

This chain uses TRBV20-1 with TRBJ1-1; the D is unclear. This CDR3 spans 11 amino acids. The germline V and J ends were trimmed by 6 bases and 6 bases, with 11 bases remaining between them. Per the germline V gene, CDR1 is DFQATT and CDR2 is SNEGSKA (reference sequence). The CDR3 DNA sequence: TGCAGTGCGCTGGAGAGGGCTGAAGCTTTCTTT. It is translated as CSALERAEAFF.

This rearrangement joins TRBV19 to TRBJ2-3; 10 positions match TRBD2. The CDR3 totals 15 residues. Germline CDR1 LNHDA, CDR2 SQIVND (reference sequence). J gave up 4 bases and V 6 bases, and 7 bases lay outside the gene matches. The CDR3 reads CASSHSSGGADTQYF. CDR3 coding DNA: TGTGCCAGTAGCCACTCGAGCGGGGGGGCAGATACGCAGTATTTT.

The rearrangement links TRBV18 to TRBJ2-5; unclear D gene. The germline gives CDR1 KGHSH, CDR2 LQKENI. V shed 4 bases and J shed 2 bases, with 2 bases lying between them. The CDR3 is 11 residues long. The chain's CDR3 is CASSQQETQYF. CDR3 DNA: TGTGCCAGCTCACAACAAGAGACCCAGTACTTC.

This CDR3 is CASSFARNQPQHF. CDR3 bases: TGTGCCAGCAGTTTCGCTCGCAATCAGCCCCAGCATTTT. This chain connects TRBV27 to TRBJ1-5; D remains ambiguous. The CDR3 length is 13 residues. Trimming removed 3 bases at V and 2 bases at J, with 5 bases between. CDR1 is MNHEY, CDR2 SMNVEV, per germline (reference sequence).

V gene TRBV5-1 combines with J gene TRBJ1-4, with 9 bases matching TRBD1. In germline, CDR1 is SGHRS, CDR2 YFSETQ. The J segment lost 0 bases and the V segment lost 4 bases, leaving 1 base of the junction unmatched. The CDR3 is 15 amino acids. The CDR3 region is CASSGDRATNEKLFF. For the CDR3, the DNA is TGCGCCAGCAGCGGGGACAGGGCAACTAATGAAAAACTGTTTTTT.

The chain has TRBV6-5 and TRBJ2-5; a weak D match, TRBD1 (5 bases). V lost 2 bases, J lost 0 bases, and 10 bases lay in between. Germline V gene sequence: CDR1 MNHEY, CDR2 SVGAGI. This CDR3 spans 15 amino acids. For the CDR3, the DNA is TGTGCCAGCAGTTACCCTAGACAGTACCAAGAGACCCAGTACTTC. Its protein is CASSYPRQYQETQYF.

This chain links TRBV2 with TRBJ1-1, with D possibly being TRBD1 (6 bases). The germline gives CDR1 SNHLY, CDR2 FYNNEI. The CDR3 consists of 14 residues. V was pared by 6 bases and J by 5 bases, with 16 bases between. CDR3 DNA: TGTGCCAGCAGGCCGGGGGGGCCGGGGACTGAAGCTTTCTTT. It is translated as CASRPGGPGTEAFF.

The chain employs TRBV9 and TRBJ2-7; TRBD2 matches at 8 bases. The germline V gene has CDR1 SGDLS and CDR2 YYNGEE. Trimming took 3 bases from V and 7 from J; bases not matched to a gene: 6. This CDR3 contains 13 residues. CDR3 coding DNA: TGTGCCAGCAGCGAGCGGGGGAGCGGTGAGCAGTACTTC. Translating it yields CASSERGSGEQYF.

This chain connects TRBV7-2 to TRBJ2-1; TRBD2 matches at 7 bases. V shed 0 bases, J shed 2 bases, and the junction held 1 base outside the gene matches. Germline assignment: CDR1 SGHTA and CDR2 FQGNSA. This CDR3 spans 15 amino acids. CDR3 loop: CASSLAGTTYNEQFF. CDR3 nucleotides: TGTGCCAGCAGCTTAGCCGGGACTACCTACAATGAGCAGTTCTTC.

The gene calls are TRBV10-3 and TRBJ2-1; tentatively, D is TRBD1 (5 bases). CDR1 and CDR2 from the germline V gene are ENHRY and SYGVKD. Trimming removed 3 bases from V and 3 bases from J, with 6 bases in between. This CDR3 is 13 amino acids long. The CDR3 coding sequence is TGTGCCATCAGTGAAACAGGCTACAATGAGCAGTTCTTC. Its translation: CAISETGYNEQFF.